This T cell receptor (beta chain) was profiled in a study of persistence of HIV-infected CD4 T cells. General observations from the study: Degenerate expanded CDR3beta sequences were enriched among CMV- and Gag-responding cells.

V lost 4 bases and J lost 0, with 7 bases in between. The CDR3 spans 15 residues. Germline V gene data show CDR1 as KGHSY and CDR2 as FQNENV. Nonspecific anti-CD3/anti-CD28 bead stimulation represents the broad CD4+ T cell repertoire. CD4+ T cells upregulating both CD40 ligand and CD69 were sorted as responding cells. Points on this clone: The antigen is undetermined.

This was the immunoSEQ version 4 assay in survey mode. TCRdb's copy holds only in-frame clones and misses some; the assay was immunoSEQ multiplex PCR. The repertoire holds about 43,000 clones, with roughly nine tenths as singletons. This sample comprised CD4+ T cells sorted from PBMCs after roughly 17-hour stimulation, obtained from a patient who received antiretroviral therapy. The V and J genes are TRBV16 and TRBJ2-6; tentatively, D is TRBD1 (5 bases). The TCR originated in an adult man with HIV who was CMV-seropositive. CDR3 nucleotide sequence: TGTGCCAGCAGCCCACAGGTCTCTGGGGCCAACGTCCTGACTTTC. Residues: CASSPQVSGANVLTF.